Listed here are 12 T cell receptor beta chains from one sample, sequenced in a study of blood T cells in healthy people across ages. A second PCR, run for roughly 7 to 12 cycles, used a sample-barcoded 5' primer plus a J-beta primer mix. TCRdb re-analysed the 5' RACE reads in MiXCR, keeping a single row per CDR3 protein. The repertoire consists of about 780,000 distinct CDR3 sequences, with around 25% occurring once and the leading ten covering under 3%. This sample also appeared in a second study, on T cells of mothers and their children.

Sequencing was done on a sample of blood. All receptors come from a boy aged 10-17 years in good health.

This chain joins TRBV5-1 and TRBJ1-2; TRBD1 agrees at 9 bases. The CDR3 contains 16 residues. Germline V gene data show CDR1 as SGHRS and CDR2 as YFSETQ. With 4 bases clipped from V and 7 bases from J, the junction kept 14 bases outside the gene matches. The CDR3 protein is CASSATPGQGGFGYTF. CDR3 sequence (DNA): TGCGCCAGCAGCGCCACACCGGGACAGGGAGGCTTTGGCTACACCTTC.

Of note for this clonotype: One end of the junction does not line up with germline, which may come from a read error. The chain joins TRBV29-1 to TRBJ2-7; D call uncertain. CDR1 is SQVTM and CDR2 is ANQGSEA in the germline V gene. The CDR3 loop spans 12 amino acids. CDR3 sequence reads: CSVAHNSYEQCF. The DNA for the CDR3 is TGCAGCGTTGCCCACAACTCCTACGAGCAGTGCTTC.

The DNA of the CDR3 is TGTGCCAGCAGCTCCACCTCGACGAATGGCTACACCTTC. It is translated as CASSSTSTNGYTF. This chain connects TRBV7-9 to TRBJ1-2; D not certain. This CDR3 has 13 amino acids. Trimming took 4 bases from V and 6 from J, leaving 12 bases between them. Germline CDR1 reads SEHNR; CDR2 reads FQNEAQ (reference sequence).

The CDR3 region has the DNA TGTGCCAGCAGCTTAAGTGGTTACAGACAAGAGACCCAGTACTTC. It codes for CASSLSGYRQETQYF. This chain uses TRBV7-9 with TRBJ2-5; D unclear. V lost 2 bases, J lost 2 bases, and 12 bases lay in between. The CDR3 spans 15 residues. From germline, CDR1 is SEHNR and CDR2 FQNEAQ (reference sequence).

This chain uses TRBV10-3 with TRBJ2-5, with D unresolved. Germline CDR1 is ENHRY and CDR2 is SYGVKD. V lost 2 bases and J 5 bases, leaving 9 bases between the germline ends. This CDR3 spans 13 amino acids. The CDR3 reads CAISERVYETQYF. DNA for the CDR3: TGTGCCATCAGTGAGAGGGTTTACGAGACCCAGTACTTC.

This clonotype has a handful of counts. J is TRBJ2-5 and V is TRBV5-1; a weak D match, TRBD1 (5 bases). Germline assignment: CDR1 SGHRS and CDR2 YFSETQ. With 4 bases removed from V and 3 bases from J, the gap between germline ends came to 25 bases. CDR3 length: 18 amino acids. CDR3 coding DNA: TGCGCCAGCAGCCCTGGAGTGCGACAGTTCGTCGGAAAAGAGACCCAGTACTTC. Amino acid sequence: CASSPGVRQFVGKETQYF.

The genes are TRBV20-1 and TRBJ2-6; TRBD2 might be the D (5 bases). V was trimmed by 5 bases and J by 1 base, leaving 15 bases between them. The CDR3 length is 16 residues. Germline-derived CDR1 and CDR2 are DFQATT and SNEGSKA (reference sequence). CDR3 sequence: CSAGLRSTSGANVLTF. DNA of the CDR3: TGCAGTGCTGGACTTAGGAGTACTTCTGGGGCCAACGTCCTGACTTTC.

This clonotype has a handful of counts. J is TRBJ1-2 and V is TRBV30; tentatively, D is TRBD1 (5 bases). With 4 bases removed from V and 4 bases from J, the gap between germline ends came to 22 bases. The CDR3 is 16 amino acids. CDR1 is GTSNPN, CDR2 SVGIG, per germline (reference sequence). CDR3 sequence: CAWTPPPGTASYGYTF. CDR3 in DNA: TGTGCCTGGACGCCACCGCCCGGGACTGCCAGCTATGGCTACACCTTC.

This clonotype was counted between two and nine times. The CDR3 is CASSEVQGRYEQYF. The DNA for the CDR3 is TGTGCCAGCAGTGAAGTTCAGGGTCGCTACGAGCAGTACTTC. The J gene is TRBJ2-5, the V gene TRBV6-1; tentatively, D is TRBD1 (5 bases). The J call may be faulty, since TRBJ2-7 better matches the DNA end. The CDR3 is 14 residues long. Germline CDR1 and CDR2: MNHNS and SASEGT.

The V and J genes are TRBV7-6 and TRBJ2-5; TRBD2 aligns across 9 bases. The last part of the DNA fits TRBJ2-7 better; the J call may be wrong. Germline CDR1 SGHVS, CDR2 FNYEAQ. This CDR3 is 16 amino acids long. Here the CDR3 DNA reads TGTGCCAGCAGCTTAGTAGCGGGGGCCTTACCCTACGAGCAGTACTTC. Translation gives CASSLVAGALPYEQYF.

The gene calls are TRBV27 and TRBJ2-1; 8 nucleotides match TRBD2. The CDR3 covers 16 residues. Germline loops: CDR1 MNHEY, CDR2 SMNVEV (reference sequence). The V gene end was trimmed by 1 base and the J gene end by 2 bases; junction bases not matched to a gene: 4. The CDR3 loop is CASSLWGGGTYNEQFF. CDR3 in DNA: TGTGCCAGCAGTTTATGGGGCGGGGGGACCTACAATGAGCAGTTCTTC.

The chain is built from TRBV6-1 and TRBJ1-1; D gene unclear. The CDR3 loop spans 15 amino acids. Germline CDR1 reads MNHNS; CDR2 reads SASEGT. Trimming removed 7 bases at V and 7 bases at J, with 22 bases between. CDR3 sequence reads: CASTLNPGIIDEAFF. The DNA of the CDR3 is TGTGCCAGCACGCTCAATCCCGGGATCATCGATGAAGCTTTCTTT.